The rows below give T cell receptor beta chains drawn from one sample of a study of CD8 T cells in ankylosing spondylitis. Using its own MiXCR run on the 5' RACE reads, TCRdb lists one record per CDR3 protein. The sample includes 150,000 to 250,000 distinct CDR3 sequences, 13% of them seen just once. The specimen sequenced was blood, either unsorted or a sorted T cell fraction (not recorded which). The receptors were gathered from a male donor with ankylosing spondylitis or in good health (not recorded which). Both conserved end residues are part of each CDR3. The order of the fields is J gene, clone size, D gene, V gene, CDR3 protein, CDR3 DNA. A D gene is named only where the DNA matches it firmly. Clone size is shown for a subset of rows, as once, few, many or a class of expanded clone.

TRBJ2-7 - TRBD1 TRBV7-9 CASRSGTGDSYEQYF TGTGCCAGCAGATCCGGGACAGGGGACTCCTACGAGCAGTACTTC
TRBJ2-1 - - TRBV4-1 CASSQDKWERVYNEQFF TGCGCCAGCAGCCAAGATAAGTGGGAAAGGGTCTACAATGAGCAGTTCTTC
TRBJ1-1 - - TRBV5-1 CASSLAGDNTEAFF TGCGCCAGCAGCTTGGCAGGGGATAACACTGAAGCTTTCTTT
TRBJ2-1 few - TRBV7-6 CASSSLFGGQEQFF TGTGCCAGCAGCTCCCTCTTCGGGGGGCAGGAGCAGTTCTTC
TRBJ2-5 - - TRBV10-3 CAMRDQTSSETQYF TGTGCCATGAGAGACCAGACATCATCGGAGACCCAGTACTTC
TRBJ2-7 - - TRBV20-1 CSPLVRGQIEQYF TGCAGTCCCCTGGTCCGGGGGCAAATCGAGCAGTACTTC
TRBJ2-5 - TRBD1 TRBV29-1 CSLLEGARKTQYF TGCAGCCTCCTCGAGGGGGCTCGCAAGACCCAGTACTTC
TRBJ2-7 - - TRBV6-2/TRBV6-3 CASLPLEWSYEQYF TGTGCCAGCCTCCCACTAGAGTGGAGCTACGAGCAGTACTTC
TRBJ1-1 many - TRBV5-1 CASSPEGLYTEAFF TGCGCCAGCAGCCCGGAGGGCCTTTACACTGAAGCTTTCTTT
TRBJ2-5 few - TRBV2 CASSDLKETQYF TGTGCCAGCAGCGACCTAAAAGAGACCCAGTACTTC
TRBJ2-1 many - TRBV25-1 CASSGEDVTYNEQFF TGTGCCAGCAGTGGAGAGGACGTTACGTACAATGAGCAGTTCTTC
TRBJ2-1 - TRBD2 TRBV12-3/TRBV12-4 CASSPSGGRGKEQFF TGTGCCAGCAGCCCTAGCGGGGGGAGGGGGAAAGAGCAGTTCTTC
TRBJ2-3 few TRBD2 TRBV27 CASGFLTSGTPSTDTQYF TGTGCCAGCGGATTCCTGACTAGCGGGACACCTAGCACAGATACGCAGTATTTT
TRBJ2-1 - TRBD1 TRBV12-5 CASGATGGFEQFF TGTGCTAGTGGTGCGACAGGGGGCTTTGAGCAGTTCTTC
TRBJ2-1 few - TRBV16 CASSQWQVSEQFF TGTGCCAGCAGCCAGTGGCAGGTCAGTGAGCAGTTCTTC
TRBJ2-7 few TRBD1 TRBV7-2 CASSLAGTDSYEQYF TGTGCCAGCAGCTTAGCCGGGACAGACTCCTACGAGCAGTACTTC
TRBJ2-3 - - TRBV4-1 CASSHLKGGGLTDTQYF TGCGCCAGCAGCCACCTCAAAGGGGGGGGCCTCACAGATACGCAGTATTTT